One sample yielded the 2 T cell receptor beta chains listed below, sequenced in a study of human T cells and chemical hapten exposure. Described time point: patch test 1, 2 weeks after DPC sensitization. As to treatment: therapeutic diphenylcyclopropenone sensitization with weekly scalp DPC. One entry per CDR3 protein results from TCRdb running MiXCR on the RACE reads. The table includes 79,000 or so distinct CDR3 sequences, approximately 35% detected once. Specimen: whole blood, collected in connection with sensitization to the hapten diphenylcyclopropenone (DPC). Receptors originate from a man between 40 and 49 years old with alopecia areata. Some clones in this sample may be carry-over from other donors' samples.

V is TRBV20-1 and J is TRBJ1-4, with 7 positions matching TRBD1. J gave up 8 bases and V 5 bases, and 8 bases lay outside the gene matches. Per germline, CDR1 DFQATT and CDR2 SNEGSKA (reference sequence). The CDR3 is 13 amino acids. CDR3 DNA sequence: TGCAGTGCTGGTGACAGGGTCGGAGAAAAACTGTTTTTT. Protein product: CSAGDRVGEKLFF.

This chain links TRBV29-1 with TRBJ1-1; D is ambiguous. The V end lost 4 bases, the J end lost 7 bases, and 28 bases lay between the germline ends. The CDR3 spans 17 residues. Per germline, CDR1 SQVTM and CDR2 ANQGSEA. CDR3 protein: CSVVVQLEVVVQLEAFF. CDR3 nucleotide sequence: TGCAGCGTTGTAGTACAACTTGAAGTTGTAGTACAACTTGAAGCTTTCTTT.